Below, one T cell receptor (beta chain) is given with its context. The sample is drawn from a study of blood T cell repertoires in COVID-19. Study information: The United States, Italy and Spain supplied acute and convalescent COVID-19 samples. Sample material is recorded as cDNA or gDNA derived from T cells, B-cell-depleted T cells, or PBMCs.

The length of the CDR3 is 17 residues. Trimming removed 5 bases from V and 1 base from J; junction bases left unmatched: 8. Germline V lookup: CDR1 MNHNY, CDR2 SVGAGI (reference sequence). In the original processing: Amplification of reference gene primers was used by the study to estimate nucleated cell counts. Libraries were prepared by immunoSEQ multiplex PCR; TCRdb keeps only in-frame clonotypes and omits some of them. Clone size and the V and J calls come from that table; the DNA yielded D and trimming. The table includes about 320,000 clones, roughly 90% detected once. The clonotype originates from a man younger than 35 who had recovered from COVID-19. The chain joins TRBV6-6 to TRBJ2-3, with 11 bases that match TRBD2. The specimen sequenced was peripheral blood. CDR3 protein: CASSRIGTSGGTDTQYF. For the CDR3, the DNA is TGTGCCAGCAGTCGAATAGGGACTAGCGGAGGCACAGATACGCAGTATTTT.